These T cell receptor beta chains were read from a single sample in a study of T cells in Graves' hyperthyroidism and ophthalmopathy. TCRdb reanalysed the multiplex PCR reads using MiXCR and keeps one entry per CDR3 protein. The sample lists 500,000 to 750,000 distinct CDR3 sequences; 35% to 55% were seen once. The sequencing input was peripheral blood or thyroid tissue (not recorded which). All receptors derive from a woman aged 18-29 years with Graves' hyperthyroidism. Both conserved end residues are part of each CDR3.

V gene: TRBV2; CDR3 protein: CASSYSTTSSYNSPLHF
V gene: TRBV7-2; CDR3 protein: CASSLDRDSLNTGELFF
V gene: TRBV5-4; CDR3 protein: CASSLNQLAGGDTQYF
V gene: TRBV20-1; CDR3 protein: CSEASGPYNEQFF
V gene: TRBV9; CDR3 protein: CASSVGGLIRDEQYF
V gene: TRBV24-1; CDR3 protein: CATSDVGQEVPGELFF
V gene: TRBV4-1; CDR3 protein: CASSQNPHGLAGEQYF
V gene: TRBV29-1; CDR3 protein: CSGTGGYNEQFF
V gene: TRBV7-9; CDR3 protein: CASSLTYRERPQHF
V gene: TRBV10-3; CDR3 protein: CAISGTSGSYEQYF
V gene: TRBV5-1; CDR3 protein: CASSLLAGDSGELFF
V gene: TRBV29-1; CDR3 protein: CSVDQGGGEKLFF
V gene: TRBV20-1; CDR3 protein: CSAPSGRGNEQFF
V gene: TRBV12-3/TRBV12-4; CDR3 protein: CASSFGSGGNTEAFF
V gene: TRBV11-2; CDR3 protein: CASSLWSNTGELFF
V gene: TRBV24-1; CDR3 protein: CATSVTGLKEQYF
V gene: TRBV7-2; CDR3 protein: CASSRPGTAPGGSYNEQFF
V gene: TRBV19; CDR3 protein: CASGYRGGYTF
V gene: TRBV7-9; CDR3 protein: CASSPTREMVTQDNEQFF